These 16 T cell receptor beta chains share one sample of origin, sequenced in a study of blood T cell repertoires in COVID-19. Method: immunoSEQ multiplex PCR; TCRdb's copy keeps in-frame clones and lacks some. The sample shows tens of thousands of clones, around 90% of them seen only once. The specimen sequenced was peripheral blood. These receptors were obtained from a human donor in a cohort sampled during active COVID-19.

In its sample, this clone was seen a few times. Other DNA sequences within the sample encode an identical CDR3. The chain recombines TRBV7-2 with TRBJ2-7; D might be TRBD2 (6 bases). V shed 1 base and J shed 0 bases, with 10 bases lying between them. This CDR3 region has 15 residues. Germline V gene data show CDR1 as SGHTA and CDR2 as FQGNSA. The CDR3 nucleotides are TGTGCCAGCAGCTTAGTGGCGGGGAGCTCCTACGAGCAGTACTTC. This codes for CASSLVAGSSYEQYF. Filled out from reference TRBV7-2 and TRBJ2-7, the complete variable domain reads GAGVSQSPSNKVTEKGKDVELRCDPISGHTALYWYRQSLGQGLEFLIYFQGNSAPDKSGLPSDRFSAERTGGSVSTLTIQRTQQEDSAVYLCASSLVAGSSYEQYFGPGTRLTVT.

The chain carries TRBV27 and TRBJ1-2, with a weak D call TRBD1 (6 bases). Germline-derived CDR1 and CDR2 are MNHEY and SMNVEV (reference sequence). This CDR3 is built from 16 residues. V lost 2 bases to trimming and J lost 4 bases, with 17 bases between them. The CDR3 loop reads CASSLRQALNFYGYTF. The CDR3 nucleotides read TGTGCCAGCAGTTTAAGACAGGCCCTCAATTTCTATGGCTACACCTTC.

The rearrangement links TRBV5-1 to TRBJ1-1; D is perhaps TRBD1 (6 bases). Per the germline V gene, CDR1 is SGHRS and CDR2 is YFSETQ. V was shortened by 5 bases and J by 4 bases, with 15 bases between the two germline ends. This CDR3 is built from 14 residues. The CDR3 protein is CASSRDTVSTEAFF. The CDR3 DNA reads TGCGCCAGCAGTCGGGACACCGTTAGCACTGAAGCTTTCTTT. Drawing the rest from reference TRBV5-1 and TRBJ1-1, the complete variable domain is KAGVTQTPRYLIKTRGQQVTLSCSPISGHRSVSWYQQTPGQGLQFLFEYFSETQRNKGNFPGRFSGRQFSNSRSEMNVSTLELGDSALYLCASSRDTVSTEAFFGQGTRLTVV.

This chain uses TRBV18 with TRBJ1-6, with D uncertain. Trimming removed 4 bases at V and 6 bases at J, with 16 bases between. The CDR3 spans 16 residues. Germline CDR1 and CDR2: KGHSH and LQKENI. The CDR3 spells CASSRGLGGGNSPLHF. CDR3 coding DNA: TGTGCCAGCTCACGCGGTCTGGGAGGCGGTAATTCACCCCTCCACTTT.

The rearrangement joins TRBV10-2 to TRBJ2-3; TRBD2 matches 10 bases. The CDR3 runs to 17 residues. Germline CDR1 reads WSHSY; CDR2 reads SAAADI. V lost 6 bases and J lost 0; bases outside the gene matches: 9. CDR3 in amino acids: CASSLAGVSASTDTQYF. The CDR3 DNA follows: TGCGCCAGCAGCCTAGCGGGAGTATCCGCTAGCACAGATACGCAGTATTTT.

The V and J genes are TRBV6-5 and TRBJ1-6; D may be TRBD1 (6 bases). The length of the CDR3 is 14 residues. CDR1 is MNHEY, CDR2 SVGAGI, per germline. V lost 2 bases, J lost 6 bases, and 8 bases lay in between. Here the CDR3 DNA reads TGTGCCAGCAGTTACCGAGGGGGTAATTCACCCCTCCACTTT. It codes for CASSYRGGNSPLHF.

This clone has just one count. CDR3 nucleotides: TGTGCCAGCAGTACCGAGTGGACGGGGGAGCAGTTCTTC. The encoded protein is CASSTEWTGEQFF. The V gene is TRBV6-4, the J gene TRBJ2-1, with TRBD2 as a possible D gene (5 bases). This CDR3 is 13 amino acids long. V dropped 5 bases and J dropped 10 bases, with 15 bases sitting between them. Germline V gene sequence: CDR1 MRHNA, CDR2 SNTAGT.

The chain couples TRBV3-1 (or the pseudogene TRBV3-2) to TRBJ2-7; 8 bases match TRBD2. Looked up from germline, CDR1 is LGHDT and CDR2 is YNNKEL (reference sequence). The ends lost 6 bases at V and 0 bases at J; junction bases unmatched: 7. The CDR3 totals 15 residues. CDR3 in DNA: TGTGCCAGCAGTCGAGCTGGGACTAGCTCCTACGAGCAGTACTTC. It codes for CASSRAGTSSYEQYF.

This chain joins TRBV3-1 (or the pseudogene TRBV3-2) and TRBJ2-1, with D maybe TRBD2 (6 bases). CDR1 is LGHDT and CDR2 is YNNKEL in the germline V gene (reference sequence). The CDR3 runs 15 residues. Between the trimmed V and J ends, which lost 4 bases and 2 bases, there was a span of 12 bases. CDR3 residues: CASSPYSGPYNEQFF. CDR3 bases: TGTGCCAGCAGCCCCTACAGCGGGCCCTACAATGAGCAGTTCTTC.

This chain connects TRBV7-9 to TRBJ1-2; 9 bases match TRBD1. The germline CDR1 and CDR2 sequences are SEHNR and FQNEAQ (reference sequence). This CDR3 is built from 15 residues. The junction had 11 bases not matched to a gene; V was cut back by 5 bases and J by 7 bases. This chain's CDR3 is CASSNPSTGGVGYTF. The CDR3 region has the DNA TGTGCCAGCAGCAATCCGTCAACAGGGGGCGTTGGCTACACCTTC.

The chain links TRBV7-9 to TRBJ2-3; 7 bases line up with TRBD2. V shed 2 bases, J shed 4 bases, and the junction held 9 bases outside the gene matches. This CDR3 spans 16 amino acids. The V gene's germline CDR1 is SEHNR and CDR2 FQNEAQ (reference sequence). CDR3 in DNA: TGTGCCAGCAGCTTATGGACGGGGGGTGGATCAGATACGCAGTATTTT. It encodes CASSLWTGGGSDTQYF. The full variable domain, rest sourced from reference TRBV7-9 and TRBJ2-3, is DTGVSQNPRHKITKRGQNVTFRCDPISEHNRLYWYRQTLGQGPEFLTYFQNEAQLEKSRLLSDRFSAERPKGSFSTLEIQRTEQGDSAMYLCASSLWTGGGSDTQYFGPGTRLTVL.

This clone was seen a few times. The chain carries TRBV27 and TRBJ1-2; TRBD1 might be the D (5 bases). V lost 4 bases and J lost 8, with 17 bases in between. The CDR3 totals 14 residues. The germline V gene has CDR1 MNHEY and CDR2 SMNVEV (reference sequence). CDR3 amino acids: CASSSQDTVGGYTF. CDR3 nucleotides: TGTGCCAGCAGTTCCCAGGACACGGTCGGGGGCTACACCTTC.

J is TRBJ2-5 and V is TRBV7-9, with a weak D call TRBD2 (5 bases). The CDR3 is 14 amino acids. Germline lookup yields CDR1 SEHNR and CDR2 FQNEAQ (reference sequence). The V and J ends lost 5 bases and 1 base respectively, with 11 bases between them. The CDR3 DNA follows: TGTGCCAGCAGCCCCGGACTCATCCAAGAGACCCAGTACTTC. Its translation is CASSPGLIQETQYF.

The chain combines TRBV3-1 (or the pseudogene TRBV3-2) with TRBJ2-5; 9 bases map to TRBD2. J gave up 2 bases and V 0 bases, and 10 bases lay outside the gene matches. The CDR3 has 18 amino acids. Germline-derived CDR1 and CDR2 are LGHDT and YNNKEL (reference sequence). CDR3 DNA sequence: TGTGCCAGCAGCCAAGAACAGGTAGCGGGGGACTCTCAAGAGACCCAGTACTTC. Its translation: CASSQEQVAGDSQETQYF.

The chain uses TRBV6-5 and TRBJ2-3; D gene uncertain. Germline loops: CDR1 MNHEY, CDR2 SVGAGI. The V and J ends lost 0 bases and 2 bases respectively, with 9 bases between them. This CDR3 is 15 amino acids long. Here the CDR3 reads CASSYSGLHTDTQYF. The CDR3, as DNA: TGTGCCAGCAGTTACTCGGGCCTGCACACAGATACGCAGTATTTT.

J is TRBJ2-1 and V is TRBV11-2; possible D gene TRBD1, 5 bases. V gave up 5 bases and J gave up 4 bases, with 12 bases separating them. The germline V gene encodes CDR1 SGHAT and CDR2 FQNNGV. The CDR3 extends over 14 amino acids. Here the CDR3 DNA reads TGTGCCAGCAGCCTAAGAGACAGATACAATGAGCAGTTCTTC. Translated: CASSLRDRYNEQFF.